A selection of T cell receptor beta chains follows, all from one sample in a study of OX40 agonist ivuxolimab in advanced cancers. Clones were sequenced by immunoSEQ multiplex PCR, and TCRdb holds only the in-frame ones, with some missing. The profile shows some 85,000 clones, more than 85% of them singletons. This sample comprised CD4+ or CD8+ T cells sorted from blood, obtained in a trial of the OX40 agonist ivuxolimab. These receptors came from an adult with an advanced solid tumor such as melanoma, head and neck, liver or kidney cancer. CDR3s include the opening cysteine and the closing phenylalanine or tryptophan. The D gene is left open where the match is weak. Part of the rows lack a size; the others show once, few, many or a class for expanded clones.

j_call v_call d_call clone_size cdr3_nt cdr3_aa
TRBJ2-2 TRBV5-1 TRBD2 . TGCGCCAGCAGGACTAGCGGCACCGGGGAGCTGTTTTTT CASRTSGTGELFF
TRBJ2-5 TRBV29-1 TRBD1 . TGCAGCGTTGAAGTCTGGACAGGGGGCGCAGAGACCCAGTACTTC CSVEVWTGGAETQYF
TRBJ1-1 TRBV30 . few TGTGCCTGGAGCCGGACAGCCTCCGGCACTGAAGCTTTCTTT CAWSRTASGTEAFF
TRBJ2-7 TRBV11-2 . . TGTGCCAGCAGCATCAGCTACGAGCAGTACTTC CASSISYEQYF
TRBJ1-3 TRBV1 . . TGCACCAGCAGCCTCAGGCGAAGCTCTGGAAACACCATATATTTT CTSSLRRSSGNTIYF
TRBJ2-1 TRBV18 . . TGTGCCAGCTCACCAGCCTCGATGGGGCTGGATGAGCAGTTCTTC CASSPASMGLDEQFF
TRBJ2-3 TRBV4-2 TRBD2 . TGTGCCAGCAGCCAAGGAGAAGCGGGAGCGGAGACGCAGTATTTT CASSQGEAGAETQYF
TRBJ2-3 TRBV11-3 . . TGTGCCAGCAGCTTCGGGGTAACAGATACGCAGTATTTT CASSFGVTDTQYF
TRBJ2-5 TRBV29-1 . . TGCAGCGTTGTGGTGTACAACCAAGAGACCCAGTACTTC CSVVVYNQETQYF
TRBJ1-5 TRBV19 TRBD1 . TGTGCCAGTAGTGAACGGGACAGGGTAAGCAATCAGCCCCAGCATTTT CASSERDRVSNQPQHF
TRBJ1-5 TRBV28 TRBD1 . TGTGCCAGCAGTTCGGGACAGGCTCAAAATCAGCCCCAGCATTTT CASSSGQAQNQPQHF
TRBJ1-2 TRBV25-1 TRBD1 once TGTGCCAGCAGTCCCACAGGGGTTAACTATGGCTACACCTTC CASSPTGVNYGYTF